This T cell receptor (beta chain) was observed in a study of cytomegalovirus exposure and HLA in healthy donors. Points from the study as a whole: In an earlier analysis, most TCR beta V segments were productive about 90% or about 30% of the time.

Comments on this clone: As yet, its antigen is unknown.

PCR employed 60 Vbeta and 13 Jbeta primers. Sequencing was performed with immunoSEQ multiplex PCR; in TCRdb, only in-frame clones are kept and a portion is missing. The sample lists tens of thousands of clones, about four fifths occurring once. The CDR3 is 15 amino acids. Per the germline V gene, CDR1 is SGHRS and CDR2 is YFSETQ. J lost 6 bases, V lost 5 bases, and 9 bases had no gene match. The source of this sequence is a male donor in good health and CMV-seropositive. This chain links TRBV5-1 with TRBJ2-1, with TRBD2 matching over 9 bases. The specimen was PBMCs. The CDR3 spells CASSSGSFRVNEQFF. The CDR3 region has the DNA TGCGCCAGCAGTAGCGGGAGTTTTAGGGTCAATGAGCAGTTCTTC. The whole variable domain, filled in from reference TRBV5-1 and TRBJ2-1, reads KAGVTQTPRYLIKTRGQQVTLSCSPISGHRSVSWYQQTPGQGLQFLFEYFSETQRNKGNFPGRFSGRQFSNSRSEMNVSTLELGDSALYLCASSSGSFRVNEQFFGPGTRLTVL.